A single sample gave rise to the 22 T cell receptor beta chains below, sequenced in a study of blood T cell repertoires in COVID-19 (dated by TCRdb to the early 2020s). The library was obtained by the immunoSEQ multiplex PCR assay. Not all clones reach the TCRdb copy of this immuneACCESS table, which keeps in-frame sequences only. Checked studies attribute under half of the gap to unresolved V genes and leave the rest unexplained. This sample holds about 140,000 clones; 60% to 85% were observed only once. The ten top clones hold more than 1.5% of the sample. The sequencing sample was made of peripheral blood. The receptors come from an older woman with acute or convalescent COVID-19.

This clone has a handful of counts. The chain combines TRBV28 with TRBJ1-2; 7 bases are shared with TRBD1. Trimming at V came to 4 bases and at J to 4 bases, leaving 3 bases not matched to a gene. Germline values: CDR1 MDHEN, CDR2 SYDVKM. The CDR3 consists of 13 residues. Here the CDR3 DNA reads TGTGCCAGCAGTTCAGGGACAGCCTATGGCTACACCTTC. This gives the protein CASSSGTAYGYTF.

The sample holds a few counts of this clone. The chain uses TRBV21-1 and TRBJ1-5; the D call in the table, TRBD1, was not verified against the DNA. TRBV21-1 is a pseudogene locus. The CDR3 runs to 20 residues. In DNA form, the CDR3 reads TGTGCCAGCAGCAAAGCCAGGGACGGGACAGGGGTCCCCGGGGATCAGCCCCAGCATTTT. Translating it yields CASSKARDGTGVPGDQPQHF.

V is TRBV30 and J is TRBJ1-5, with a possible D match to TRBD1 (6 bases). The germline V gene encodes CDR1 GTSNPN and CDR2 SVGIG (reference sequence). The CDR3 length is 14 residues. V was trimmed by 0 bases and J by 4 bases, leaving 10 bases between them. CDR3 sequence: CAWSVQGRNQPQHF. For the CDR3, the DNA is TGTGCCTGGAGTGTGCAGGGGCGAAATCAGCCCCAGCATTTT.

The chain links TRBV5-4 to TRBJ2-2, with 8 bases aligning to TRBD2. The V gene end was trimmed by 1 base and the J gene end by 7 bases; junction bases not matched to a gene: 6. CDR1 is SGHNT and CDR2 is YYREEE in the germline V gene (reference sequence). The CDR3 covers 15 residues. For the CDR3, the DNA is TGTGCCAGCAGCTTGATTAGCGGGACCGGCGGGGAGCTGTTTTTT. Translation gives CASSLISGTGGELFF.

CDR3 loop: CASTVGLGGTQYF. CDR3 DNA: TGTGCCAGCACTGTGGGACTGGGGGGTACGCAGTATTTT. The rearrangement joins TRBV2 to TRBJ2-3; tentative D call: TRBD2 (6 bases). V lost 7 bases to trimming and J lost 8 bases, with 16 bases between them. Germline-derived CDR1 and CDR2 are SNHLY and FYNNEI. This CDR3 comprises 13 residues.

This clone was seen a handful of times. The chain links TRBV2 to TRBJ2-1; TRBD1 might be the D (7 bases). V lost 3 bases, J lost 9 bases, and 18 bases lay in between. Per germline, CDR1 SNHLY and CDR2 FYNNEI. The length of the CDR3 is 15 residues. CDR3 amino acids: CASSEPRGRLSEQFF. CDR3 bases: TGTGCCAGCAGTGAGCCCAGGGGGAGGTTGAGTGAGCAGTTCTTC.

This clone was seen more than once but under ten times. This chain joins TRBV19 and TRBJ2-2, with TRBD2 identical over 11 bases. This CDR3 has 17 residues. Germline trimming cut 3 bases from V and 0 bases from J; bases unmatched to any gene: 3. CDR1 and CDR2 from the germline V gene are LNHDA and SQIVND (reference sequence). For the CDR3, the DNA is TGTGCCAGTAGTATTATGGGACTAGCGGCGAACACCGGGGAGCTGTTTTTT. Residues: CASSIMGLAANTGELFF. Full variable domain (missing parts from reference TRBV19 and TRBJ2-2): DGGITQSPKYLFRKEGQNVTLSCEQNLNHDAMYWYRQDPGQGLRLIYYSQIVNDFQKGDIAEGYSVSREKKESFPLTVTSAQKNPTAFYLCASSIMGLAANTGELFFGEGSRLTVL.

V is TRBV6-5 and J is TRBJ2-7; TRBD2 matches 15 bases. CDR3 length equals 15 residues. Germline trimming cut 0 bases from V and 11 bases from J; bases unmatched to any gene: 5. The germline gives CDR1 MNHEY, CDR2 SVGAGI. CDR3: CASSYSGTSGRMEYF. CDR3 DNA: TGTGCCAGCAGTTACTCCGGGACTAGCGGGAGGATGGAGTACTTC.

This clone was recorded only once. The chain carries TRBV5-1 and TRBJ1-1, with D possibly being TRBD1 (6 bases). This CDR3 contains 15 residues. The ends were cut back, 1 base at V and 7 bases at J, with 17 bases in the middle. Germline assignment: CDR1 SGHRS and CDR2 YFSETQ. The CDR3 region has the DNA TGCGCCAGCAGCTTGATCACAGGGAATGGGGATGAAGCTTTCTTT. Translated, it gives CASSLITGNGDEAFF.

The J gene is TRBJ2-3, the V gene TRBV7-9, with a tentative D call TRBD2 (5 bases). CDR1 and CDR2 (germline): SEHNR, FQNEAQ (reference sequence). V gave up 8 bases and J gave up 0 bases, with 12 bases separating them. This CDR3 is built from 14 residues. The CDR3 DNA follows: TGTGCCAGCGAGAGGGAGACTAGCACAGATACGCAGTATTTT. It is translated as CASERETSTDTQYF.

The J gene is TRBJ1-6, the V gene TRBV4-2; the match to TRBD1 covers 7 bases. V dropped 4 bases and J dropped 2; count of bases not matched to a gene: 11. Germline-derived CDR1 and CDR2 are LGHNA and YNFKEQ. The CDR3 covers 18 residues. The CDR3 loop reads CASSPQPGGPTYNSPLHF. As DNA, the CDR3 is TGTGCCAGCAGCCCCCAACCAGGGGGTCCCACCTATAATTCACCCCTCCACTTT.

V is TRBV27 and J is TRBJ2-2, with D maybe TRBD1 (6 bases). This CDR3 comprises 14 residues. The V gene lost 7 bases and the J gene lost 2 bases, with 11 bases spanning the gap. The germline V gene encodes CDR1 MNHEY and CDR2 SMNVEV (reference sequence). CDR3 loop: CASNRQANTGELFF. The CDR3 DNA reads as TGTGCCAGCAACAGACAGGCAAACACCGGGGAGCTGTTTTTT.

The chain is built from TRBV30 and TRBJ1-3; TRBD1 agrees at 10 bases. There are 15 residues in the CDR3. CDR1 is GTSNPN and CDR2 is SVGIG in the germline V gene (reference sequence). V trimming: 3 bases; J trimming: 2 bases; junction bases outside the gene matches: 4. The CDR3 loop reads CAWSLGTGAGNTIYF. Here the CDR3 DNA reads TGTGCCTGGAGCCTCGGGACAGGGGCTGGAAACACCATATATTTT. The whole variable domain, remainder taken from reference TRBV30 and TRBJ1-3, is SQTIHQWPATLVQPVGSPLSLECTVEGTSNPNLYWYRQAAGRGLQLLFYSVGIGQISSEVPQNLSASRPQDRQFILSSKKLLLSDSGFYLCAWSLGTGAGNTIYFGEGSWLTVV.

This chain uses TRBV16 with TRBJ2-7; 10 nucleotides line up with TRBD2. This CDR3 spans 16 amino acids. CDR1 is KGHSY and CDR2 is FQNENV in the germline V gene. After removal of 4 bases from V and 1 base from J, the junction contained 7 bases not matched to a gene. DNA for the CDR3: TGTGCCAGCAGCCTAAGGACTAGCGGAGATTCCTACGAGCAGTACTTC. The encoded protein is CASSLRTSGDSYEQYF.

The chain combines TRBV18 with TRBJ1-4; a weak D match, TRBD1 (5 bases). Germline V gene data show CDR1 as KGHSH and CDR2 as LQKENI. The V end lost 3 bases, the J end lost 8 bases, and 13 bases lay between the germline ends. This CDR3 contains 14 residues. Here the CDR3 reads CASSPTGGGEKLFF. DNA for the CDR3: TGTGCCAGCTCACCTACAGGTGGTGGAGAAAAACTGTTTTTT.

V gene TRBV10-3 combines with J gene TRBJ2-1; the match to TRBD2 covers 16 bases. This CDR3 has 19 amino acids. Trimming took 3 bases from V and 1 from J; bases not matched to a gene: 6. In germline, CDR1 is ENHRY, CDR2 SYGVKD. CDR3 bases: TGTGCCATCAGTGAAACGGGACTAGCGGGAGGGCGGTCCTACAATGAGCAGTTCTTC. Protein sequence: CAISETGLAGGRSYNEQFF.

This chain links TRBV5-1 with TRBJ1-3; TRBD1 agrees at 7 bases. V lost 0 bases to trimming and J lost 0 bases; unmatched junction nucleotides: 3. Germline V gene sequence: CDR1 SGHRS, CDR2 YFSETQ. This CDR3 has 16 amino acids. The CDR3 DNA reads TGCGCCAGCAGCTTGGTGCGACAGGGCTCTGGAAACACCATATATTTT. Protein product: CASSLVRQGSGNTIYF.

This clone has only a few counts. This chain uses TRBV10-3 with TRBJ2-7; D unclear. The V gene's germline CDR1 is ENHRY and CDR2 SYGVKD. Trimming pared 6 bases from V and 3 bases from J, leaving 6 bases between. This CDR3 comprises 11 residues. CDR3 sequence: CAISVNYEQYF. In nucleotides, the CDR3 is TGTGCCATCAGCGTTAACTACGAGCAGTACTTC.

The rearrangement links TRBV5-4 to TRBJ1-1; possibly TRBD1 for D (6 bases). The germline V gene has CDR1 SGHNT and CDR2 YYREEE (reference sequence). The CDR3 consists of 16 residues. The V end was cut by 4 bases, the J end by 1 base, with 17 bases between. The CDR3 nucleotides are TGTGCCAGCAGCCCAACCAAAGTGACAGGGAACACTGAAGCTTTCTTT. It specifies CASSPTKVTGNTEAFF.

The chain uses TRBV27 and TRBJ2-7, with D possibly being TRBD2 (6 bases). Germline V gives CDR1 MNHEY, CDR2 SMNVEV (reference sequence). Trimming stripped 5 bases from V and 7 bases from J, with 9 bases between. The CDR3 contains 11 residues. The CDR3 DNA sequence: TGTGCCAGCAGTGCGGGGTGGGAGCAGTACTTC. This codes for CASSAGWEQYF.

CDR3 sequence reads: CASSLDRGFYNEQFF. The CDR3 nucleotides are TGTGCCAGCAGCCTAGACAGGGGCTTCTACAATGAGCAGTTCTTC. The chain carries TRBV3-1 (or the pseudogene TRBV3-2) and TRBJ2-1; 8 nucleotides agree with TRBD1. The CDR3 is made up of 15 amino acids. V trimming: 4 bases; J trimming: 3 bases; junction bases outside the gene matches: 5. The germline CDR1 and CDR2 sequences are LGHDT and YNNKEL (reference sequence).

This clone was seen once. The chain uses TRBV5-1 and TRBJ2-7; D is perhaps TRBD2 (6 bases). V gave up 1 base and J gave up 4 bases, with 12 bases separating them. Per the germline V gene, CDR1 is SGHRS and CDR2 is YFSETQ. The CDR3 loop spans 14 amino acids. The CDR3 coding sequence is TGCGCCAGCAGCTTGACCGGGAGTATTTACGAGCAGTACTTC. Translation: CASSLTGSIYEQYF.